This T cell receptor beta chain came from a study of cytomegalovirus exposure and HLA in healthy donors. Regarding the study as a whole: A cluster of highly shared sequence variants was likely a sequencing artifact.

Primers: 60 Vbeta forward and 13 Jbeta reverse. TCRdb's table, derived via immunoSEQ multiplex PCR, lists solely in-frame clones and lacks some. The sample includes fewer than 200,000 clones, approximately 75% of them seen just once. Notes on this clone: Its antigen is not known.

Germline CDR1 reads WSHSY; CDR2 reads SAAADI. This CDR3 region has 15 residues. V was clipped by 7 bases and J by 1 base, with 13 bases between them. Specimen: PBMCs. This rearrangement joins TRBV10-2 to TRBJ2-2, with D possibly matching TRBD2 (6 bases). This sequence originates from a woman aged 18-29 years in good health and CMV-seronegative. CDR3 coding DNA: TGCGCCAGCACCCCCCGGGGGAAGAACACCGGGGAGCTGTTTTTT. Translated: CASTPRGKNTGELFF.